A single sample is the source of the 25 T cell receptor beta chains below, sequenced in a study of spatial heterogeneity in lung cancer. Which antigens these TCRs recognize remains unknown. Described time point: sample taken at primary tumor resection. TCRdb independently ran MiXCR on the 5' RACE reads; one entry per CDR3 protein. The sample includes about 13,000 distinct CDR3 sequences, under 6% of them seen just once. Study results and caveats: Expanded intratumoral alpha and beta TCR counts tracked tumor mutation counts.

The specimen comprised lung tumor tissue, sampled at surgery. The source of these receptors is a male donor with early-stage non-small cell lung cancer.

This clonotype was seen repeatedly, ten times or more. This beta chain represents an off-target read in a library built for alpha chains; its size is of limited meaning. This sequence joins TRBV4-1 and TRBJ1-6, with D uncertain. The CDR3 spans 18 residues. Trimming removed 3 bases at V and 5 bases at J, with 20 bases between. Germline V gene data show CDR1 as MGHRA and CDR2 as YSYEKL. The CDR3 region is CASSHFVVAATNNSPLHF. The CDR3 nucleotides are TGCGCCAGCAGCCATTTTGTAGTGGCAGCTACAAATAATTCACCCCTCCACTTT.

This clonotype showed up many times. Since it is a stray read in a library aimed at alpha chains, this beta chain has a size that is not meaningful. The V and J genes are TRBV14 and TRBJ1-1; 8 nucleotides line up with TRBD1. The length of the CDR3 is 15 residues. V shed 4 bases and J 7 bases; nucleotides not matched to a gene: 11. Germline CDR1 reads SGHDN; CDR2 reads FVKESK. The CDR3 DNA is TGTGCCAGCAGCCCTATTGGCAGGGGGCAGGGTGAAGCTTTCTTT. Residues: CASSPIGRGQGEAFF.

This clonotype turned up a few times. As an off-target read in a library built for alpha chains, this beta chain has a frequency of little significance. The V call is TRBV7-9, the J call TRBJ1-1, with a possible D match to TRBD1 (6 bases). V lost 5 bases and J 8 bases, leaving 18 bases between the germline ends. Germline V gene data show CDR1 as SEHNR and CDR2 as FQNEAQ (reference sequence). The CDR3 covers 14 residues. CDR3 nucleotides: TGTGCCAGCAGCGCAGGGGTCAATTCGGGGGAAGCTTTCTTT. Its protein is CASSAGVNSGEAFF.

This clonotype came up a few times. The library was prepared for alpha chains; this beta chain is a stray read, so its frequency means little. This chain connects TRBV6-6 to TRBJ2-1; D tentatively reads TRBD1 or TRBD2 (5 bases each). CDR3 length: 17 residues. Between the trimmed V and J ends, which lost 5 bases and 0 bases, there was a span of 17 bases. Germline V gene data show CDR1 as MNHNY and CDR2 as SVGAGI (reference sequence). The CDR3 bases are TGTGCCAGCAGTAATACTTGGGACGCGAGCTCCTACAATGAGCAGTTCTTC. It codes for CASSNTWDASSYNEQFF.

This clonotype was counted many times. This beta chain slipped into a library made for alpha chains as a stray read, so its size is not meaningful. The J gene is TRBJ1-3, the V gene TRBV28; 7 positions match TRBD1. The V gene end was trimmed by 5 bases and the J gene end by 2 bases; junction bases not matched to a gene: 12. Per germline, CDR1 MDHEN and CDR2 SYDVKM. The CDR3 has 17 amino acids. Here the CDR3 DNA reads TGTGCCAGCAGTCCTACGACAGGGTCTACCGCTGGAAACACCATATATTTT. This translates into CASSPTTGSTAGNTIYF.

This clonotype was counted a few times. The library was designed around alpha chains, so this beta chain is a stray read whose abundance carries little weight. J is TRBJ2-3 and V is TRBV4-3, with TRBD2 matching 9 bases. The germline CDR1 and CDR2 sequences are LGHNA and YSLEER. The CDR3 spans 14 residues. Germline trimming cut 6 bases from V and 2 bases from J; bases unmatched to any gene: 3. CDR3 sequence reads: CASRAGGDTDTQYF. The CDR3 nucleotides are TGCGCCAGCAGAGCGGGGGGCGACACAGATACGCAGTATTTT.

This clonotype was counted only a few times. This beta chain slipped into a library made for alpha chains as a stray read, so its size is not meaningful. The J gene is TRBJ2-3, the V gene TRBV5-4; 7 nucleotides match TRBD1. CDR3 length: 13 residues. CDR1 is SGHNT and CDR2 is YYREEE in the germline V gene (reference sequence). V lost 4 bases to trimming and J lost 6 bases; unmatched junction nucleotides: 5. CDR3 amino acids: CASSEDRRDTQYF. The CDR3 DNA is TGTGCCAGCAGCGAGGACAGGAGGGATACGCAGTATTTT.

In this sample, this clonotype turned up many times. With the library built for alpha chains, this beta chain is off target and its frequency is not meaningful. The chain recombines TRBV20-1 with TRBJ1-3; D is unresolved. The germline gives CDR1 DFQATT, CDR2 SNEGSKA (reference sequence). Trimming pared 6 bases from V and 0 bases from J, leaving 12 bases between. This CDR3 has 14 residues. The CDR3 loop reads CSAERDSSGNTIYF. For the CDR3, the DNA is TGCAGTGCAGAACGGGATTCCTCTGGAAACACCATATATTTT.

This clonotype was seen at least ten times. This beta chain is a stray sequence in a library constructed for alpha chains; its clone size is not meaningful. The chain combines TRBV28 with TRBJ1-1; 8 bases match TRBD1. The germline V gene has CDR1 MDHEN and CDR2 SYDVKM. V lost 6 bases to trimming and J lost 8 bases; unmatched junction nucleotides: 5. The length of the CDR3 is 12 residues. CDR3 loop: CASSLWDREAFF. As DNA, the CDR3 is TGTGCCAGCAGCCTCTGGGACAGGGAAGCTTTCTTT.

This clonotype occurred many times. This beta chain is a stray sequence in a library constructed for alpha chains; its clone size is not meaningful. The V and J genes are TRBV2 and TRBJ1-4, with D hard to call. The CDR3 runs 13 residues. Trimming took 4 bases from V and 4 from J, leaving 7 bases between them. Germline V CDR1 and CDR2: SNHLY, FYNNEI. CDR3 protein: CASSGENNEKLFF. DNA for the CDR3: TGTGCCAGCAGTGGGGAAAATAATGAAAAACTGTTTTTT.

In this sample, this clonotype turned up a few times. Because the library targeted alpha chains, this beta chain is an off-target read whose size means little. The rearrangement links TRBV27 to TRBJ2-1; D perhaps matches TRBD2 (6 bases). Germline values: CDR1 MNHEY, CDR2 SMNVEV (reference sequence). Trimming cost V 4 bases and J 4 bases, with 14 bases left between them. The CDR3 totals 15 residues. This CDR3 reads CASSSVAGRYNEQFF. Written as DNA, the CDR3 is TGTGCCAGCAGTTCCGTGGCGGGGAGATACAATGAGCAGTTCTTC.

The table lists this clonotype with a few counts. This beta chain is a stray sequence in a library constructed for alpha chains; its clone size is not meaningful. The rearrangement uses TRBV4-2 and TRBJ2-7; 7 positions match TRBD1. The CDR3 consists of 15 residues. J was trimmed by 5 bases and V by 1 base; bases with no gene match: 8. Germline-derived CDR1 and CDR2 are LGHNA and YNFKEQ. CDR3 in amino acids: CASSQVWQGVHEQYF. The CDR3, as DNA: TGTGCCAGCAGCCAAGTTTGGCAGGGGGTACACGAGCAGTACTTC.

This clonotype came up many times. The library was built for alpha chains, so this beta chain is an off-target read and its size means little. This chain links TRBV12-3 or TRBV12-4 with TRBJ1-5, with TRBD1 matching 10 bases. The ends lost 5 bases at V and 3 bases at J; junction bases unmatched: 4. The CDR3 is 15 residues long. The CDR3 here is CASSLGTGDNQPQHF. The CDR3 nucleotides are TGTGCCAGCAGTCTAGGGACAGGGGACAATCAGCCCCAGCATTTT.

This clonotype has ten or more counts. A library prepared for alpha chains yielded this beta chain as an off-target read; its size is of little meaning. J is TRBJ2-7 and V is TRBV9; TRBD1 matches at 7 bases. Germline V CDR1 and CDR2: SGDLS, YYNGEE. The junction had 2 bases not matched to a gene; V was cut back by 0 bases and J by 2 bases. The CDR3 sequence is 14 residues long. CDR3 loop: CASSVGDSTYEQYF. CDR3 DNA: TGTGCCAGCAGCGTAGGGGACAGTACCTACGAGCAGTACTTC.

Remarks on this clonotype: Little can be read into the size of this beta chain, an off-target read in a library designed for alpha chains. The rearrangement joins TRBV5-5 to TRBJ2-3; 8 bases are shared with TRBD1. The CDR3 has 14 amino acids. J was trimmed by 3 bases and V by 4 bases; bases with no gene match: 4. Germline V gene data show CDR1 as SGHKS and CDR2 as YYEKEE (reference sequence). In DNA, the CDR3 is TGTGCCAGCAGCCCGGACAGGGCGACAGATACGCAGTATTTT. This translates into CASSPDRATDTQYF.

There are many counts of this clonotype. The library was built for alpha chains, so this beta chain is an off-target read and its size means little. The genes are TRBV20-1 and TRBJ2-2; TRBD2 matches at 7 bases. V was clipped by 5 bases and J by 4 bases; unmatched bases: 13. The length of the CDR3 is 16 residues. In germline, CDR1 is DFQATT, CDR2 SNEGSKA (reference sequence). CDR3: CSASLIRPGGTGELFF. CDR3 bases: TGCAGTGCTTCCCTCATCCGCCCGGGGGGCACCGGGGAGCTGTTTTTT.

This clonotype was observed a handful of times. Since the library was made to target alpha chains, this beta chain is a stray read and its abundance is not meaningful. The V call is TRBV4-3, the J call TRBJ1-5; TRBD1 agrees at 7 bases. CDR1 LGHNA and CDR2 YSLEER come from the germline V gene. Trimming removed 3 bases from V and 5 bases from J; junction bases left unmatched: 4. CDR3 length: 14 amino acids. For the CDR3, the DNA is TGCGCCAGCAGCCAGAATACAGGGGATCAGCCCCAGCATTTT. It codes for CASSQNTGDQPQHF.

This clonotype was observed many times. Little can be read into the size of this beta chain, an off-target read in a library designed for alpha chains. The chain employs TRBV28 and TRBJ1-3; D gene uncertain. The CDR3 loop spans 14 amino acids. Trimming pared 5 bases from V and 0 bases from J, leaving 8 bases between. Germline loops: CDR1 MDHEN, CDR2 SYDVKM. For the CDR3, the DNA is TGTGCCAGCAGTGAGTGGCTCTCTGGAAACACCATATATTTT. This translates into CASSEWLSGNTIYF. Full variable domain (rest looked up from reference TRBV28 and TRBJ1-3): DVKVTQSSRYLVKRTGEKVFLECVQDMDHENMFWYRQDPGLGLRLIYFSYDVKMKEKGDIPEGYSVSREKKERFSLILESASTNQTSMYLCASSEWLSGNTIYFGEGSWLTVV.

This clonotype was found many times. Since it is a stray read in a library aimed at alpha chains, this beta chain has a size that is not meaningful. The chain couples TRBV6-2 or TRBV6-3 to TRBJ1-2; 8 bases line up with TRBD1. This CDR3 contains 14 residues. Germline V gene data show CDR1 as MNHEY and CDR2 as SVGEGT. V dropped 6 bases and J dropped 0; count of bases not matched to a gene: 3. The CDR3 protein is CASRRTGTNYGYTF. The CDR3 coding sequence is TGTGCCAGCAGACGGACAGGGACTAACTATGGCTACACCTTC.

This clonotype was detected many times. This beta chain is off target for a library built for alpha chains, so its abundance means little. The V and J genes are TRBV5-1 and TRBJ1-2; D ambiguous. This CDR3 contains 13 residues. In germline, CDR1 is SGHRS, CDR2 YFSETQ. V was shortened by 0 bases and J by 3 bases, with 6 bases between the two germline ends. CDR3 residues: CASSLATDYGYTF. DNA for the CDR3: TGCGCCAGCAGCTTGGCGACGGACTATGGCTACACCTTC.

This clonotype was detected ten times or more. Because the library targeted alpha chains, this beta chain is an off-target read whose size means little. The chain recombines TRBV29-1 with TRBJ2-2; no reliable D call. Per germline, CDR1 SQVTM and CDR2 ANQGSEA. V shed 3 bases and J shed 2 bases, with 16 bases lying between them. The CDR3 has 16 amino acids. CDR3 amino acids: CSVDPTERFNTGELFF. As DNA, the CDR3 is TGCAGCGTTGATCCGACGGAGCGTTTTAACACCGGGGAGCTGTTTTTT.

This clonotype was found a few times. This beta chain is an off-target read within a library intended for alpha chains, so its frequency means little. The rearrangement joins TRBV5-1 to TRBJ2-1, with 7 positions matching TRBD1. The V gene's germline CDR1 is SGHRS and CDR2 YFSETQ. This CDR3 has 17 amino acids. With V trimmed by 0 bases and J by 0 bases, 6 bases remained unmatched. The CDR3 DNA follows: TGCGCCAGCAGCTTGGCCCGGACAGGTAGCTCCTACAATGAGCAGTTCTTC. It is translated as CASSLARTGSSYNEQFF. Variable domain in full (rest from reference TRBV5-1 and TRBJ2-1): KAGVTQTPRYLIKTRGQQVTLSCSPISGHRSVSWYQQTPGQGLQFLFEYFSETQRNKGNFPGRFSGRQFSNSRSEMNVSTLELGDSALYLCASSLARTGSSYNEQFFGPGTRLTVL.

This clonotype is medium-sized in the sample. Being off target in a library aimed at alpha chains, this beta chain has a size of little meaning. The chain recombines TRBV28 with TRBJ2-7, with D possibly being TRBD1 or TRBD2 (5 bases each). The germline gives CDR1 MDHEN, CDR2 SYDVKM. The CDR3 length is 14 residues. V shed 11 bases and J shed 1 base, with 18 bases lying between them. The CDR3 nucleotides read TGTGCCGCCACGCCAGGGACGCGGTCCTACGAGCAGTACTTC. Its protein product is CAATPGTRSYEQYF.

This clonotype was seen repeatedly, ten times or more. This beta chain is an unintended read in a library built for alpha chains; its size means little. The rearrangement joins TRBV7-2 to TRBJ2-1; TRBD1 aligns across 8 bases. In germline, CDR1 is SGHTA, CDR2 FQGNSA. CDR3 length: 15 residues. The junction had 3 bases not matched to a gene; V was cut back by 1 base and J by 4 bases. CDR3 nucleotides: TGTGCCAGCAGCTTAGGGACAGGGAGATACAATGAGCAGTTCTTC. Its protein product is CASSLGTGRYNEQFF.

This clonotype was counted between two and nine times. This beta chain lies outside the target of a library built for alpha chains; its clone size means little. The chain carries TRBV7-6 and TRBJ2-3, with 7 bases fitting TRBD1. The CDR3 loop spans 14 amino acids. Per the germline V gene, CDR1 is SGHVS and CDR2 is FNYEAQ. V lost 4 bases, J lost 6 bases, and 7 bases stayed unmatched. For the CDR3, the DNA is TGTGCCAGCAGCTCAAGACAGGGTTCTGATACGCAGTATTTT. Translation gives CASSSRQGSDTQYF.